This T cell receptor (beta chain) came from a study of siplizumab effects on memory and regulatory T cells. Overall study results and limits: Confirmatory evidence of suppressive function in proliferating siplizumab-culture Tregs was not obtained. Alloreactive sequences traceable to unstimulated CD4+ memory cells declined significantly under siplizumab.

The CDR3 is made up of 14 amino acids. Germline CDR1 reads SGHRS; CDR2 reads YFSETQ. V lost 2 bases to trimming and J lost 7 bases, with 16 bases between them. On this clone: What it binds is not known.

This table comes from immunoSEQ multiplex PCR, and its TCRdb copy is limited to in-frame clones, with some not included. This table holds 26,000 or so clones, roughly 88% found once. Unstimulated naive, memory, effector memory and TEMRA subsets were sequenced, and this was done in a few donor pairs. The sequenced material came from memory CD4+ T cells sorted from blood. The source is a human donor in good health. The chain combines TRBV5-1 with TRBJ2-7, with D unclear. CDR3 in amino acids: CASSFISGVGEQYF. The CDR3 nucleotides are TGCGCCAGCAGCTTTATTTCTGGGGTAGGGGAGCAGTACTTC. Complete variable domain (other parts from reference TRBV5-1 and TRBJ2-7): KAGVTQTPRYLIKTRGQQVTLSCSPISGHRSVSWYQQTPGQGLQFLFEYFSETQRNKGNFPGRFSGRQFSNSRSEMNVSTLELGDSALYLCASSFISGVGEQYFGPGTRLTVT.